The rows below give T cell receptor beta chains drawn from one sample of a study of graft-versus-host responses after intestinal transplantation. This table comes from immunoSEQ multiplex PCR, and its TCRdb copy is limited to in-frame clones, with some not included. The sample consists of 35,000 to 45,000 clones, around 94% of them appearing once. This material consisted of PBMCs, taken 16 days after intestinal transplant. The receptor source for this set is a human patient who received an intestinal transplant, so some T cells may come from the graft donor. Each CDR3 is given with its conserved first and last residue.

v_call cdr3_aa
TRBV19 CATRGRSFQPQHF
TRBV2 CASSEDSATEAFF
TRBV28 CASSLDLNEQFF
TRBV4-1 CASSQVTDYEQFF
TRBV27 CASSLSASSTEAFF
TRBV25-1 CASSDFRGYDTQYF
TRBV5-8 CASSLDGTGNYGYTF
TRBV4-3 CASSQGTSATNEKLFF
TRBV4-3 CASSPQAPREFTDTQYF
TRBV6-5 CASSYQSNQPQHF
TRBV28 CASRDTGDQPQHF
TRBV14 CASSLTSTDTQYF